A single sample is the source of the 21 T cell receptor beta chains below, sequenced in a study of T-cell memory formation after mild COVID-19. MiXCR, applied by TCRdb to the 5' RACE reads, yields one record per CDR3 protein. The sample has about 130,000 distinct CDR3 sequences, 15% to 20% seen once. Material: PBMCs or a T cell subset sorted from them (not recorded which). The origin of the receptors is a man younger than 35 who had mild COVID-19 (a few samples of this study predate the infection). Cell type and time point are not known.

This sequence joins TRBV4-3 and TRBJ2-7; possible D gene TRBD1, 6 bases. CDR3 length: 14 amino acids. Per germline, CDR1 LGHNA and CDR2 YSLEER. Deletions cut 2 bases from V and 2 bases from J, with 10 bases between. This chain's CDR3 is CASSQSTGPYEQYF. The CDR3 coding sequence is TGCGCCAGCAGCCAATCGACAGGACCCTACGAGCAGTACTTC.

This rearrangement joins TRBV7-8 to TRBJ2-1; TRBD2 aligns across 7 bases. This CDR3 is built from 16 residues. With 4 bases clipped from V and 0 bases from J, the junction kept 6 bases outside the gene matches. In germline, CDR1 is SGHVS, CDR2 FQNEAQ. Here the CDR3 DNA reads TGTGCCAGCAGCTCCACCGGGGGGACCTCCTACAATGAGCAGTTCTTC. Its translation is CASSSTGGTSYNEQFF.

This rearrangement joins TRBV4-3 to TRBJ2-7, with 12 bases that match TRBD2. The CDR3 extends over 15 amino acids. Unmatched junction bases numbered 7, after V lost 3 bases and J lost 7 bases. The germline V gene has CDR1 LGHNA and CDR2 YSLEER. CDR3 bases: TGCGCCAGCAGCCAGGGGCTAGCGGGGGGGCGGGAGCAGTACGTC. It encodes CASSQGLAGGREQYV.

This chain connects TRBV13 to TRBJ2-1; no firm D call. Per the germline V gene, CDR1 is PRHDT and CDR2 is FYEKMQ (reference sequence). CDR3 length equals 13 residues. Trimming took off 2 bases at V and 7 bases at J, with 9 bases between the two ends. In DNA form, the CDR3 reads TGTGCCAGCAGCTTAAAACCTCAGAATGAGCAGTTCTTC. Its protein product is CASSLKPQNEQFF.

This clonotype was observed a handful of times. The chain employs TRBV10-3 and TRBJ2-7; D is undetermined. The CDR3 runs to 13 residues. Trimming removed 0 bases at V and 6 bases at J, with 9 bases between. Per germline, CDR1 ENHRY and CDR2 SYGVKD. The CDR3 loop is CAISESVRSEQYF. CDR3 nucleotide sequence: TGTGCCATCAGTGAGTCAGTACGAAGCGAGCAGTACTTC.

The J gene is TRBJ1-2, the V gene TRBV19; 7 nucleotides match TRBD1. This CDR3 spans 13 amino acids. With V trimmed by 7 bases and J by 3 bases, 5 bases remained unmatched. CDR1 LNHDA and CDR2 SQIVND come from the germline V gene (reference sequence). The CDR3 nucleotides are TGTGCCAGTAACCCCGGACAGGACTATGGCTACACCTTC. Translation: CASNPGQDYGYTF.

This clonotype showed up just a few times. The rearrangement joins TRBV10-3 to TRBJ2-1; D gene unclear. CDR3 length equals 16 residues. Germline V CDR1 and CDR2: ENHRY, SYGVKD. Trimming left V 7 bases short and J 0 bases short, with 16 bases between. CDR3 in amino acids: CAITATTQSSYNEQFF. CDR3 coding DNA: TGTGCCATCACTGCTACCACTCAGAGCTCCTACAATGAGCAGTTCTTC.

This clonotype has a count of ten or more. This rearrangement joins TRBV5-1 to TRBJ2-2, with 7 bases that match TRBD1. The germline CDR1 and CDR2 sequences are SGHRS and YFSETQ. The CDR3 totals 13 residues. Trimming at V came to 7 bases and at J to 2 bases, leaving 2 bases not matched to a gene. In DNA form, the CDR3 reads TGCGCCAGCCACAGGGGAAACACCGGGGAGCTGTTTTTT. It specifies CASHRGNTGELFF.

This clonotype was detected ten times or more. This sequence joins TRBV19 and TRBJ2-7; D remains ambiguous. The CDR3 consists of 12 residues. V dropped 5 bases and J dropped 1 base, with 6 bases sitting between them. CDR1 and CDR2 (germline): LNHDA, SQIVND (reference sequence). DNA of the CDR3: TGTGCCAGTAGTTCCGGTTCCTACGAGCAGTACTTC. Translation: CASSSGSYEQYF.

The rearrangement links TRBV6-5 to TRBJ1-5, with 9 nucleotides matching TRBD1. Germline CDR1 and CDR2: MNHEY and SVGAGI. V dropped 6 bases and J dropped 0; count of bases not matched to a gene: 6. This CDR3 spans 16 amino acids. CDR3 in amino acids: CASSPGTGYSNQPQHF. For the CDR3, the DNA is TGTGCCAGCAGCCCTGGGACAGGGTATAGCAATCAGCCCCAGCATTTT.

This clonotype has only a few counts. V gene TRBV6-5 combines with J gene TRBJ2-1; D uncertain. The CDR3 runs 17 residues. The V end was cut by 1 base, the J end by 0 bases, with 13 bases between. Looked up from germline, CDR1 is MNHEY and CDR2 is SVGAGI. CDR3 loop: CASSYFSGATSYNEQFF. The CDR3 coding sequence is TGTGCCAGCAGTTACTTTTCGGGCGCGACCTCCTACAATGAGCAGTTCTTC.

The chain employs TRBV4-1 and TRBJ2-5; the match to TRBD2 covers 7 bases. Germline values: CDR1 MGHRA, CDR2 YSYEKL. V was clipped by 3 bases and J by 2 bases; unmatched bases: 6. This CDR3 contains 15 residues. The CDR3 here is CASSQDHSGQETQYF. Written as DNA, the CDR3 is TGCGCCAGCAGCCAGGATCATAGCGGGCAAGAGACCCAGTACTTC.

The chain couples TRBV29-1 to TRBJ2-1, with unresolved D. The CDR3 is made up of 12 amino acids. Trimming took off 8 bases at V and 2 bases at J, with 10 bases between the two ends. Germline V gene data show CDR1 as SQVTM and CDR2 as ANQGSEA. In DNA form, the CDR3 reads TGCAGCCCCCGTAGCCCCTACAATGAGCAGTTCTTC. Translated: CSPRSPYNEQFF.

This chain links TRBV2 with TRBJ2-2; no clear D. V was trimmed by 7 bases and J by 5 bases, leaving 8 bases between them. This CDR3 has 12 residues. Germline CDR1 and CDR2: SNHLY and FYNNEI. The CDR3 nucleotides read TGTGCCAGCAATTTCGTAACCGGGGAGCTGTTTTTT. Protein sequence: CASNFVTGELFF.

The chain is built from TRBV7-2 and TRBJ2-7, with no clear D. CDR1 and CDR2 from the germline V gene are SGHTA and FQGNSA. Trimming took 3 bases from V and 0 from J, leaving 9 bases between them. CDR3 length equals 14 residues. The CDR3 coding sequence is TGTGCCAGCAGCTTCCGTGTGAGCTCCTACGAGCAGTACTTC. Translation gives CASSFRVSSYEQYF.

The rearrangement links TRBV4-3 to TRBJ2-2, with TRBD1 as a possible D gene (6 bases). V was cut by 1 base and J by 5 bases, with 11 bases left in between. The germline V gene has CDR1 LGHNA and CDR2 YSLEER. The CDR3 consists of 15 residues. CDR3: CASSQAGTSTGELFF. The DNA of the CDR3 is TGCGCCAGCAGCCAAGCCGGGACAAGTACCGGGGAGCTGTTTTTT.

The J gene is TRBJ2-2, the V gene TRBV7-2; weak D call: TRBD1 (5 bases). Germline CDR1 SGHTA, CDR2 FQGNSA. There are 15 residues in the CDR3. The V gene lost 4 bases and the J gene lost 8 bases, with 17 bases spanning the gap. In DNA, the CDR3 is TGTGCCAGCAGCTCCATGACCAGGGCCGCGGGGGAGCTGTTTTTT. Translation gives CASSSMTRAAGELFF.

This chain's CDR3 is CSASNPAGVWETQYF. The CDR3, as DNA: TGCAGTGCTAGCAACCCAGCGGGGGTCTGGGAGACCCAGTACTTC. This sequence joins TRBV20-1 and TRBJ2-5, with 8 bases matching TRBD2. The V segment lost 3 bases and the J segment 5 bases; nucleotides outside the gene matches: 11. The CDR3 runs to 15 residues. The germline V gene encodes CDR1 DFQATT and CDR2 SNEGSKA (reference sequence).

The chain uses TRBV15 and TRBJ1-5, with D possibly matching TRBD1 (5 bases). Germline V gives CDR1 LNHNV, CDR2 YYDKDF (reference sequence). The CDR3 has 16 residues. V dropped 0 bases and J dropped 3 bases, with 12 bases sitting between them. This CDR3 is CATSRERNRYNQPQHF. As DNA, the CDR3 is TGTGCCACCAGCAGAGAAAGAAACAGGTACAATCAGCCCCAGCATTTT.

This clonotype was seen a few times. V is TRBV6-2 or TRBV6-3 and J is TRBJ2-5; a possible D gene is TRBD1 (5 bases). V was pared by 2 bases and J by 4 bases, with 14 bases between. The CDR3 loop spans 15 amino acids. Looked up from germline, CDR1 is MNHEY and CDR2 is SVGEGT. This CDR3 is CASSYSVDSLETQYF. CDR3 nucleotide sequence: TGTGCCAGCAGTTACAGTGTCGACAGCCTAGAGACCCAGTACTTC.

In this sample, this clonotype turned up a few times. This sequence joins TRBV29-1 and TRBJ2-3, with 9 bases fitting TRBD2. Germline V lookup: CDR1 SQVTM, CDR2 ANQGSEA. Losses at the gene ends were 4 bases for V and 4 bases for J; bases not matched to a gene: 6. This CDR3 has 14 residues. The CDR3 loop is CSVGPGLAPDTQYF. CDR3 in DNA: TGCAGCGTTGGACCGGGACTAGCCCCAGATACGCAGTATTTT.